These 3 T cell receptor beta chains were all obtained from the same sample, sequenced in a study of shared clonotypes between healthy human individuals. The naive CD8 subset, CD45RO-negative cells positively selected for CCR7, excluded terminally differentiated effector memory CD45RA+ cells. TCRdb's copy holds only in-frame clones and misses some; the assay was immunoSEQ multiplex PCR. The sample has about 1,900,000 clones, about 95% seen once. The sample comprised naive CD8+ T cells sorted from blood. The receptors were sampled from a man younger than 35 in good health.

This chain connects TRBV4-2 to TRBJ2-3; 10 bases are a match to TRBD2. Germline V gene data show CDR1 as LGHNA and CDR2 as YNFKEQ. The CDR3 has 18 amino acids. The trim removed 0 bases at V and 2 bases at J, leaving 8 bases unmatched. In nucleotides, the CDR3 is TGTGCCAGCAGCCAAGAACTAGCGGGGCCCTTGAACACAGATACGCAGTATTTT. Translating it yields CASSQELAGPLNTDTQYF.

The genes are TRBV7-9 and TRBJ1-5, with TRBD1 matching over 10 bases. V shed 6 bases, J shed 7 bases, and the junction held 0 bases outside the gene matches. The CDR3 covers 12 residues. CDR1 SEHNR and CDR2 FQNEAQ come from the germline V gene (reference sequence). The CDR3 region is CASRTGGQPQHF. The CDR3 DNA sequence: TGTGCCAGCAGGACAGGGGGCCAGCCCCAGCATTTT. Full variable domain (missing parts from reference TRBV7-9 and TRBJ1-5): DTGVSQNPRHKITKRGQNVTFRCDPISEHNRLYWYRQTLGQGPEFLTYFQNEAQLEKSRLLSDRFSAERPKGSFSTLEIQRTEQGDSAMYLCASRTGGQPQHFGDGTRLSIL.

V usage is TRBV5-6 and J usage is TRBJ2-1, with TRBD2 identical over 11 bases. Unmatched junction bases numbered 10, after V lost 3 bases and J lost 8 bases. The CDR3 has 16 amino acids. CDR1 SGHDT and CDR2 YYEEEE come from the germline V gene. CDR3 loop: CASSSPTSGNVDEQFF. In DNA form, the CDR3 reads TGTGCCAGCAGCTCTCCGACTAGCGGGAACGTCGATGAGCAGTTCTTC.